The T cell receptor (beta chain) described here comes from a study of CD8+CD57+ T cells in acquired aplastic anemia. Whole-study context: Sorted CD4+ and CD8+ cells gave a mean 3.2 ug DNA, range roughly 0.19 to 27.4 ug.

Profiling of TCR beta VDJ combinations and CDR3 sequences used genomic DNA as template. One entry per CDR3 protein results from TCRdb running MiXCR on the reads. This table holds roughly 200,000 distinct CDR3 sequences, around 60% found once. General observations from the study: Simpson's diversity of CD8+ cells was not significantly different in patients compared with controls.

As for this clonotype: The antigen remains undetermined.

Previously, flow cytometry had revealed CD8+CD57+ cell expansion in the patients chosen for sequencing. The CDR3 runs to 14 residues. V lost 1 base and J lost 5, with 12 bases in between. CDR1 is SEHNR, CDR2 FQNEAQ, per germline (reference sequence). Material: sorted CD4+, CD8+, or CD8+CD57+ T cells (not recorded which) from PBMCs. The TCR sequence derives from a human donor with aplastic anemia. V and J are TRBV7-9 and TRBJ2-7; a weak D match, TRBD1 (6 bases). In DNA form, the CDR3 reads TGTGCCAGCAGCTTAGATGCAGGGGTCAACGAGCAGTACTTC. It translates to CASSLDAGVNEQYF.